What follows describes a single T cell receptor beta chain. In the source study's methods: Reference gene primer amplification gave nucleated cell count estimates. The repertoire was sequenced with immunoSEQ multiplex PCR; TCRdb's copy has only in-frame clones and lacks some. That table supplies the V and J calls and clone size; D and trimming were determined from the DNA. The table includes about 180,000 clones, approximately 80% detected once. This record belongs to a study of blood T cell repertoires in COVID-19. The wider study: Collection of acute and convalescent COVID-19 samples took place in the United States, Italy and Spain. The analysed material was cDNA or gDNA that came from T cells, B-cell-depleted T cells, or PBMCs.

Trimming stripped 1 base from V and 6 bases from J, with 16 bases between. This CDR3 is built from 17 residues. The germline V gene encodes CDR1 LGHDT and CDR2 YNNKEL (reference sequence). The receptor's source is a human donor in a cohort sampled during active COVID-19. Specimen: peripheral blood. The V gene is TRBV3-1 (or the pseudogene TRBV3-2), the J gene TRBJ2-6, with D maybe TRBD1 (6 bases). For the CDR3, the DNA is TGTGCCAGCAGCCAAGTCAGCAGGGGTGTCCCGGCCAACGTCCTGACTTTC. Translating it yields CASSQVSRGVPANVLTF.